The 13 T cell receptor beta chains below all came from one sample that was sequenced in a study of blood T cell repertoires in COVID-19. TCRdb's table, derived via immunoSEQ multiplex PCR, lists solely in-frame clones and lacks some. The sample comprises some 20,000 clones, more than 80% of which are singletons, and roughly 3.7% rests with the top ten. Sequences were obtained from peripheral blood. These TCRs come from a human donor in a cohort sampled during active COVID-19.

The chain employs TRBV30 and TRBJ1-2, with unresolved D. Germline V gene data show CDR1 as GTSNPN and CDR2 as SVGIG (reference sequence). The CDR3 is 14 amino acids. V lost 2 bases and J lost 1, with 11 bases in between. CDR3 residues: CAWSTWEFNYGYTF. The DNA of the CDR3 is TGTGCCTGGAGTACATGGGAGTTTAACTATGGCTACACCTTC.

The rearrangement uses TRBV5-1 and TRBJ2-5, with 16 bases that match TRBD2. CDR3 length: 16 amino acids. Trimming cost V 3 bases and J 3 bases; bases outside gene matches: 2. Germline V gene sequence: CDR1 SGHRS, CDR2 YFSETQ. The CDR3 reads CASSSGLAGGKETQYF. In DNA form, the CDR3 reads TGCGCCAGCAGCTCGGGACTAGCGGGAGGGAAAGAGACCCAGTACTTC.

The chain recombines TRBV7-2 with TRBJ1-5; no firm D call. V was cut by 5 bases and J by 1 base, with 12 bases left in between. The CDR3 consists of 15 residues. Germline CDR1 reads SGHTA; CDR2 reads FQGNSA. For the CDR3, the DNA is TGTGCCAGCAGCCCCCTCGGGGTAAGCAATCAGCCCCAGCATTTT. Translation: CASSPLGVSNQPQHF.

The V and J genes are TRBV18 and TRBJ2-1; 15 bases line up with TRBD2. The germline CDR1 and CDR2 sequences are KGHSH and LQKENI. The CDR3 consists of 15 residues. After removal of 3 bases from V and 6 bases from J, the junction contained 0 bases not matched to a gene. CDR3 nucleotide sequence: TGTGCCAGCTCACCGGGACTAGCGGGGGGCAATGAGCAGTTCTTC. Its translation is CASSPGLAGGNEQFF.

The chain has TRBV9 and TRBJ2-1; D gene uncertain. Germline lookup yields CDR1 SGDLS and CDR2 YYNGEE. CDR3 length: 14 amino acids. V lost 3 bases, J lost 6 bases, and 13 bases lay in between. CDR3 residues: CASSEPRSPNEQFF. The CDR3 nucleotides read TGTGCCAGCAGCGAGCCCCGGTCCCCCAATGAGCAGTTCTTC.

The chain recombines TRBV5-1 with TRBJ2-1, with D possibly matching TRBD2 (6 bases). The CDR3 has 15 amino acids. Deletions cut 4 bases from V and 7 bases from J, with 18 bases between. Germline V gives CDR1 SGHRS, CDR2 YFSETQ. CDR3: CASSRKKAGWNEQFF. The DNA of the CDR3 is TGCGCCAGCAGCAGGAAAAAGGCGGGGTGGAATGAGCAGTTCTTC.

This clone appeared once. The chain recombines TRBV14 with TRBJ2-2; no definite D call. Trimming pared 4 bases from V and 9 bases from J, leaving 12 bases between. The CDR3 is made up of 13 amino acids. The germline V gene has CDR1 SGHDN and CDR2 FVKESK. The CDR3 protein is CASSLPGVRELFF. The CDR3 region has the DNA TGTGCCAGCAGCCTCCCGGGTGTCAGGGAGCTGTTTTTT.

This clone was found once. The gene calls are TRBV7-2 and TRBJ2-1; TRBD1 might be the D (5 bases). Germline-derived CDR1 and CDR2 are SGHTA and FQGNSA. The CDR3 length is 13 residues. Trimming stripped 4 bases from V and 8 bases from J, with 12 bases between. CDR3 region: CASSWGAIYEQFF. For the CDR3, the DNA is TGTGCCAGCAGCTGGGGCGCGATATATGAGCAGTTCTTC.

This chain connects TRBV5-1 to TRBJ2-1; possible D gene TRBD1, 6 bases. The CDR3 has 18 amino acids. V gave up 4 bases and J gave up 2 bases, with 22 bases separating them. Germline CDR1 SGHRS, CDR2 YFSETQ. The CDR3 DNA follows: TGCGCCAGCAGCCCCGTTAGGGGGAACTGGCCAGCCTACAATGAGCAGTTCTTC. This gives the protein CASSPVRGNWPAYNEQFF.

The CDR3: CSVWGVRYEQYF. The CDR3 DNA follows: TGCAGCGTTTGGGGAGTACGGTACGAGCAGTACTTC. V and J are TRBV29-1 and TRBJ2-7, with D maybe TRBD2 (5 bases). Trimming took off 5 bases at V and 4 bases at J, with 12 bases between the two ends. CDR1 is SQVTM and CDR2 is ANQGSEA in the germline V gene. This CDR3 is built from 12 residues.

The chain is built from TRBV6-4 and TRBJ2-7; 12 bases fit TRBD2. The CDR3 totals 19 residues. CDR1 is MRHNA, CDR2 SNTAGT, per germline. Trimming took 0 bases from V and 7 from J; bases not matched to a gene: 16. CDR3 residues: CASSDSPPQVTSGSMEQYV. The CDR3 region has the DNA TGTGCCAGCAGTGACTCACCCCCCCAGGTGACTAGCGGGAGTATGGAGCAGTACGTC.

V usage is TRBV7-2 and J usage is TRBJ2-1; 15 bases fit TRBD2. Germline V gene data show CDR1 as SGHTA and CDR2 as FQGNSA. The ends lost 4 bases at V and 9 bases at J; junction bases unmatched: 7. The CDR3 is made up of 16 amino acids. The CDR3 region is CASSYGLAGGQGEQFF. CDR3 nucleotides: TGTGCCAGCAGCTACGGACTAGCGGGGGGGCAGGGTGAGCAGTTCTTC.

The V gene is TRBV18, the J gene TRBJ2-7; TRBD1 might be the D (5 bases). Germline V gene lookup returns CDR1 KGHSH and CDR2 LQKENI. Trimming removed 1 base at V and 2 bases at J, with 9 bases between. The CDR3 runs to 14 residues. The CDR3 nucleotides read TGTGCCAGCTCACCACTTGAACAGGCCTACGAGCAGTACTTC. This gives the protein CASSPLEQAYEQYF.